Sequencing of this TCR beta chain was carried out in a study of response to subunit inactivated influenza vaccine. Study-wide results and caveats: Authors suggested seasonal influenza vaccinations each recruit few new T cells.

Germline V gives CDR1 SGHTA, CDR2 FQGNSA. Trimming removed 7 bases from V and 7 bases from J, with 15 bases in between. CDR3 size: 13 residues. MiXCR, run by TCRdb on the RT-PCR reads, gives a single entry per CDR3 protein. Among 550,000 to 800,000 distinct CDR3 sequences listed, roughly 14% were seen once. Worth noting for this clonotype: Its matching antigen is unknown.

The sequence derives from a man aged 45 to 65 who received an inactivated influenza vaccine. Specimen: PBMCs from blood, collected 14 to 15 days before vaccination. The rearrangement joins TRBV7-2 to TRBJ2-3; D not certain. CDR3: CASTLPTPYTQYF. CDR3 bases: TGTGCCAGCACCCTCCCGACTCCCTATACGCAGTATTTT.